Listed below are T cell receptor beta chains from one sample, sequenced in a study of shared clonotypes between healthy human individuals. The assay was immunoSEQ multiplex PCR, and TCRdb's table has in-frame clones only and misses some. Of some 740,000 clones in the sample, around 92% were seen once. Material: naive CD8+ T cells sorted from blood. Source of these receptors: a man younger than 40 in good health. Both conserved end residues are part of each CDR3. Each record gives: D gene, V gene, clone size, J gene, CDR3 protein, CDR3 DNA. The D gene is left open where the match is weak. Size is omitted from some rows. Given values are once, few, many or a class for expanded clones.

>-|TRBV27|-|TRBJ2-1
CASMRSLTGYDEQFF
TGTGCCAGCATGAGGTCTCTGACGGGTTACGATGAGCAGTTCTTC
>-|TRBV14|-|TRBJ2-6
CASSSSSGANVLTF
TGTGCCAGCAGCAGTAGCTCTGGGGCCAACGTCCTGACTTTC
>-|TRBV27|-|TRBJ2-7
CASRRGYEQYF
TGTGCCAGCAGGAGGGGTTACGAGCAGTACTTC
>-|TRBV19|-|TRBJ2-2
CASSLRLDRSNTGELFF
TGTGCCAGTAGTCTCCGCCTCGACAGGTCAAACACCGGGGAGCTGTTTTTT
>-|TRBV15|-|TRBJ2-1
CATSRAGSYNEQFF
TGTGCCACCAGCAGAGCCGGCTCCTACAATGAGCAGTTCTTC
>TRBD2|TRBV29-1|-|TRBJ2-4
CSVPLAGGNIQYF
TGCAGCGTTCCTTTAGCGGGGGGAAACATTCAGTACTTC
>-|TRBV9|-|TRBJ2-4
CASSDGDIQYF
TGTGCCAGCAGCGATGGGGACATTCAGTACTTC
>-|TRBV21-1|-|TRBJ2-2
CASSTGLAGETGELFF
TGTGCCAGCAGCACAGGACTAGCGGGTGAGACCGGGGAGCTGTTTTTT
>TRBD2|TRBV6-8|-|TRBJ2-7
CANAGLAGGSYEQYF
TGTGCCAACGCTGGACTAGCGGGAGGTAGCTACGAGCAGTACTTC
>-|TRBV29-1|-|TRBJ2-7
CSVFTSTETNEQYF
TGCAGCGTTTTCACTTCGACAGAAACTAACGAGCAGTACTTC
>-|TRBV14|-|TRBJ2-3
CASSQDSWQGPLADTQYF
TGTGCCAGCAGCCAAGATTCTTGGCAGGGACCTTTGGCAGATACGCAGTATTTT
>TRBD2|TRBV28|-|TRBJ2-7
CASSLRDYPYEQYF
TGTGCCAGCAGCCTACGGGACTACCCCTACGAGCAGTACTTC
>TRBD2|TRBV11-2|-|TRBJ2-1
CATEGGLAYNEQFF
TGTGCCACCGAAGGGGGACTAGCTTACAATGAGCAGTTCTTC
>TRBD1|TRBV7-9|once|TRBJ2-2
CASSSYRGRDGELFF
TGTGCCAGCAGCTCGTACAGGGGGCGGGACGGGGAGCTGTTTTTT
>TRBD2|TRBV4-1|-|TRBJ2-7
CASSPLFKGGSSYEQYF
TGCGCCAGCAGCCCCTTATTTAAGGGAGGGAGCTCCTACGAGCAGTACTTC
>-|TRBV5-8|-|TRBJ2-1
CASSLASTVPSYNEQFF
TGTGCCAGCAGCTTGGCCTCTACGGTCCCCTCCTACAATGAGCAGTTCTTC
>-|TRBV15|-|TRBJ1-1
CATQRSENTEAFF
TGTGCCACCCAGCGGTCGGAGAACACTGAAGCTTTCTTT
>TRBD1|TRBV7-3|few|TRBJ2-1
CASSLWSQGAGNEQFF
TGTGCCAGCAGCTTATGGTCCCAGGGGGCTGGAAATGAGCAGTTCTTC
>-|TRBV4-1|-|TRBJ2-7
CASSQEVVNNEQYF
TGCGCCAGCAGCCAAGAAGTGGTAAACAACGAGCAGTACTTC
>TRBD1|TRBV7-9|-|TRBJ2-5
CASSPTGSQETQYF
TGTGCCAGCAGCCCGACAGGGAGCCAAGAGACCCAGTACTTC
>TRBD2|TRBV5-4|-|TRBJ2-5
CASSGSVAGAGWTQYF
TGTGCCAGCAGCGGTTCCGTAGCGGGAGCGGGTTGGACCCAGTACTTC
>-|TRBV7-9|-|TRBJ1-1
CASTVAGAGTEAFF
TGTGCCAGCACCGTGGCGGGGGCGGGGACTGAAGCTTTCTTT
>-|TRBV4-1|-|TRBJ1-5
CASSQVGTPNQPQHF
TGCGCCAGCAGCCAAGTGGGGACTCCAAATCAGCCCCAGCATTTT
>-|TRBV18|-|TRBJ2-7
CASSSQPYEQYF
TGTGCCAGCTCATCCCAGCCCTACGAGCAGTACTTC
>-|TRBV13|few|TRBJ2-2
CASSRQGLNTGELFF
TGTGCCAGCAGCCGTCAGGGGTTGAACACCGGGGAGCTGTTTTTT
>TRBD1|TRBV6-4|-|TRBJ2-7
CASRPRDRVSRNPYEQYF
TGTGCCAGCAGGCCCCGGGACAGGGTATCTAGAAACCCCTACGAGCAGTACTTC
>-|TRBV10-3|-|TRBJ1-5
CAISDDSPLQHF
TGTGCCATCAGTGACGACAGCCCCCTCCAGCATTTT
>TRBD1|TRBV5-5|-|TRBJ1-4
CASSDLTGGEGEKLFF
TGTGCCAGCAGCGACTTAACAGGGGGCGAGGGTGAAAAACTGTTTTTT
>-|TRBV27|-|TRBJ1-3
CASSRGAGNTIYF
TGTGCCAGCAGCAGGGGCGCCGGGAACACCATATATTTT
>-|TRBV27|once|TRBJ1-2
CASSLTSMYGYTF
TGTGCCAGCAGTTTAACGAGCATGTACGGCTACACCTTC
>-|TRBV7-9|-|TRBJ2-5
CASSKRETQYF
TGTGCCAGCAGTAAACGAGAGACCCAGTACTTC
>-|TRBV5-1|once|TRBJ2-5
CASSPRPNLLNGETQYF
TGCGCCAGCAGCCCGAGACCGAATCTCCTAAATGGGGAGACCCAGTACTTC
>-|TRBV30|-|TRBJ2-3
CAWSGGTSSTDTQYF
TGTGCCTGGAGTGGCGGGACATCTAGCACAGATACGCAGTATTTT
>-|TRBV28|-|TRBJ1-4
CASSPEGSDEKLFF
TGTGCCAGCAGCCCTGAGGGGTCGGATGAAAAACTGTTTTTT
>TRBD1|TRBV7-6|-|TRBJ1-5
CASSTTGFGHQPQHF
TGTGCCAGCAGCACGACAGGGTTTGGGCATCAGCCCCAGCATTTT
>TRBD2|TRBV5-1|-|TRBJ2-1
CASSSTGTSGTRAGEQFF
TGCGCCAGCAGCTCCACCGGGACTAGCGGGACCAGAGCGGGTGAGCAGTTCTTC
>TRBD2|TRBV4-3|-|TRBJ2-1
CASSRPTSGSLNEQFF
TGCGCCAGCAGCCGTCCGACTAGCGGGAGCCTTAATGAGCAGTTCTTC
>-|TRBV27|-|TRBJ1-1
CASTSGVLNTEAFF
TGTGCCAGCACCTCTGGGGTCCTGAACACTGAAGCTTTCTTT
>-|TRBV10-3|-|TRBJ1-2
CALWEGPNGYTF
TGTGCCCTATGGGAAGGGCCAAATGGCTACACCTTC
>-|TRBV15|-|TRBJ2-3
CATSRAPRVPTTSSTDTQYF
TGTGCCACCAGCAGAGCCCCTCGGGTTCCTACCACTTCAAGCACAGATACGCAGTATTTT
>-|TRBV29-1|-|TRBJ2-5
CSAAPGVGTGQETQYF
TGCAGCGCCGCCCCGGGGGTGGGGACGGGACAAGAGACCCAGTACTTC
>-|TRBV7-9|-|TRBJ2-7
CASSSRDRYYEQYF
TGTGCCAGCAGCTCCCGGGACCGCTACTACGAGCAGTACTTC
>TRBD1|TRBV14|-|TRBJ1-2
CASSHDRDSHYGYTF
TGTGCCAGCAGCCACGACAGGGATTCTCACTATGGCTACACCTTC
>-|TRBV6-1|once|TRBJ1-4
CASSEDSLYADATNEKLFF
TGTGCCAGCAGTGAAGATAGTCTATACGCAGATGCAACTAATGAAAAACTGTTTTTT
>TRBD2|TRBV2|-|TRBJ2-2
CASSERLAGGLRLAGELFF
TGTGCCAGCAGTGAACGGCTAGCGGGAGGGCTACGTCTAGCCGGGGAGCTGTTTTTT
>-|TRBV27|-|TRBJ2-5
CASSSRGRGETQYF
TGTGCCAGCAGTTCCAGGGGGCGGGGGGAGACCCAGTACTTC
>-|TRBV27|-|TRBJ2-7
CASSLIQDYEQYF
TGTGCCAGCAGTTTAATACAAGACTACGAGCAGTACTTC
>TRBD2|TRBV9|-|TRBJ2-3
CASSPRASGIADTQYF
TGTGCCAGCTCGCCCCGCGCTAGCGGGATCGCAGATACGCAGTATTTT
>-|TRBV9|-|TRBJ2-1
CASSIYNEQFF
TGTGCCAGCAGCATATACAATGAGCAGTTCTTC
>TRBD2|TRBV11-2|-|TRBJ2-1
CASSTGTSGGSSYNEQFF
TGTGCCAGCAGCACGGGGACTAGCGGAGGATCCTCCTACAATGAGCAGTTCTTC
>TRBD2|TRBV7-9|-|TRBJ2-5
CASSLTSGRLIETQYF
TGTGCCAGCAGCTTAACTAGCGGGAGGTTGATAGAGACCCAGTACTTC
>-|TRBV11-2|-|TRBJ2-1
CASSQRPGGRDEQFF
TGTGCCAGCAGCCAGAGGCCCGGGGGGCGGGATGAGCAGTTCTTC
>TRBD2|TRBV19|-|TRBJ2-3
CASSNLAASTDTQYF
TGTGCCAGTAGTAATCTAGCGGCAAGCACAGATACGCAGTATTTT
>-|TRBV7-6|-|TRBJ2-1
CASSLLGDPNEQFF
TGTGCCAGCAGCTTACTGGGAGATCCCAATGAGCAGTTCTTC
>-|TRBV6-5|-|TRBJ1-1
CASCGGSTEAFF
TGTGCCAGCTGTGGAGGGTCCACTGAAGCTTTCTTT
>TRBD1|TRBV29-1|-|TRBJ1-4
CSVEDEGAEEKLFF
TGCAGCGTTGAAGATGAGGGGGCAGAAGAAAAACTGTTTTTT
>TRBD2|TRBV5-4|-|TRBJ2-1
CASSLRLAGANEQFF
TGTGCCAGCAGCTTACGCCTAGCGGGAGCTAATGAGCAGTTCTTC